This T cell receptor beta chain stems from a study of cytomegalovirus exposure and HLA in healthy donors. In regard to this clone: The antigen is unknown.

V was cut by 0 bases and J by 0 bases, with 7 bases left in between. CDR3 length: 14 residues. Germline V gives CDR1 SGHKS, CDR2 YYEKEE (reference sequence). The method was immunoSEQ multiplex PCR; TCRdb's version includes in-frame clones alone and lacks a portion of them. The sample lists 200,000 or so clones, around nine tenths occurring once. Study-level points and caveats: The listing of 150 to 200 TCR beta chains classed them as cytomegalovirus-associated. Generally TCR sequences proved uncommon, though certain public TCRs appeared in numerous donors.

The sequencing input was PBMCs. The genes are TRBV5-5 and TRBJ2-7; D call uncertain. This clonotype was obtained from a woman younger than 30 in good health and CMV-seronegative. CDR3 sequence: CASSLVSISYEQYF. CDR3 in DNA: TGTGCCAGCAGCTTGGTCAGTATCTCCTACGAGCAGTACTTC.